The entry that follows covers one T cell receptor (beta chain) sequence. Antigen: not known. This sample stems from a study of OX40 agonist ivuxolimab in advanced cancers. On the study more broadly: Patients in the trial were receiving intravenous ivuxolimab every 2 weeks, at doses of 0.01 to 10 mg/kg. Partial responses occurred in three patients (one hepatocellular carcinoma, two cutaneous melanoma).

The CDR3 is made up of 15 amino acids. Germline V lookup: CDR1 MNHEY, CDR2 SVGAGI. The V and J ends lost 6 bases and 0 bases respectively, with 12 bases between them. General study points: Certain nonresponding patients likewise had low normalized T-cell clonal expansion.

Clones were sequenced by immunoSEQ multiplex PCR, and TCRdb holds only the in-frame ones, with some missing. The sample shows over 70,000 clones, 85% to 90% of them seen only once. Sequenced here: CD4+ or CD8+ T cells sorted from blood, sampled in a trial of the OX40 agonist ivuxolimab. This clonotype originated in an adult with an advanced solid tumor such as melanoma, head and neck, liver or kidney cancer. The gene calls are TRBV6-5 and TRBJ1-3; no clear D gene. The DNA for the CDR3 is TGTGCCAGCAGAAGATACGAAAGCTCTGGAAACACCATATATTTT. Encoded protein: CASRRYESSGNTIYF.